These 2 T cell receptor beta chains were sequenced from one sample in a study of control samples from healthy donors and cancer patients. The assay was immunoSEQ multiplex PCR, and TCRdb's table has in-frame clones only and misses some. Among around 150,000 clones, 89% were seen once, and the ten largest hold 4% to 5.5%. Sequenced input: blood. Every receptor here comes from a man aged 25-40 years in good health.

V gene TRBV9 combines with J gene TRBJ2-2, with 7 bases matching TRBD2. This CDR3 contains 18 residues. J gave up 0 bases and V 4 bases, and 12 bases lay outside the gene matches. Germline CDR1 reads SGDLS; CDR2 reads YYNGEE. CDR3 sequence reads: CASSPRAAGNSNTGELFF. CDR3 nucleotide sequence: TGTGCCAGCAGCCCCCGTGCAGCGGGGAACTCGAACACCGGGGAGCTGTTTTTT.

The chain joins TRBV2 to TRBJ2-5; no reliable D call. From germline, CDR1 is SNHLY and CDR2 FYNNEI. The CDR3 is made up of 14 amino acids. With 8 bases removed from V and 2 bases from J, the gap between germline ends came to 15 bases. CDR3 protein: CASAHRTDQETQYF. CDR3 bases: TGTGCCAGCGCACACCGGACGGATCAAGAGACCCAGTACTTC.